This T cell receptor (beta chain) comes out of a study of T cells after posttransplantation cyclophosphamide. The naive gate required viable CD3+CD4+ or CD3+CD8+ cells with CCR7+CD45RA+CD45RO-CD95-CD27+CD28+ phenotype. This related bone marrow graft donor gave peripheral blood on the day of marrow donation. Study-wide findings and caveats: Recipient CMV seropositivity and CMV reactivation strongly tracked TRB clonality. Later post-transplant blood repertoires were often dominated by donor CD8+ memory clones.

Details on this clone: Its antigen is not identified.

Germline CDR1 reads ENHRY; CDR2 reads SYGVKD. Trimming took 3 bases from V and 9 from J, leaving 14 bases between them. The CDR3 is 13 amino acids. The method was immunoSEQ multiplex PCR; TCRdb's version includes in-frame clones alone and lacks a portion of them. Of around 16,000 clones listed, 85% to 95% are singletons. Sequenced input: naive CD4+ T cells sorted from blood. The V call is TRBV10-3, the J call TRBJ2-5; the D is unclear. The TCR originated in a woman in her fifties or sixties in good health and a related stem cell transplant donor. Written as DNA, the CDR3 is TGTGCCATCAGTGAAGTGACAACCTCGCCCCAGTACTTC. Its protein is CAISEVTTSPQYF.